These 32 T cell receptor beta chains share one sample of origin, sequenced in a study of graft-versus-host responses after intestinal transplantation. These receptors have no identified antigens. TCRdb's copy holds only in-frame clones and misses some; the assay was immunoSEQ multiplex PCR. The sample carries 90,000 to 120,000 clones, roughly 89% recorded once. Specimen: unstimulated CD4+ T cells sorted from spleen or lymph node cells, collected before transplant. These receptors all come from a human donor who was the organ donor for an intestinal transplant.

This chain links TRBV9 with TRBJ1-6, with 9 nucleotides matching TRBD1. Germline V lookup: CDR1 SGDLS, CDR2 YYNGEE. V gave up 3 bases and J gave up 6 bases; unmatched junction bases: 4. The CDR3 is 15 amino acids. CDR3 region: CASSARDRVNSPLHF. DNA of the CDR3: TGTGCCAGCAGCGCCCGGGACAGGGTTAATTCACCCCTCCACTTT.

The chain has TRBV5-1 and TRBJ1-2; possibly TRBD1 for D (5 bases). Deletions cut 3 bases from V and 5 bases from J, with 14 bases between. Per germline, CDR1 SGHRS and CDR2 YFSETQ. The CDR3 contains 14 residues. This chain's CDR3 is CASSSHMEGYGYTF. The CDR3 DNA reads as TGCGCCAGCAGCTCCCACATGGAGGGGTATGGCTACACCTTC.

The chain combines TRBV2 with TRBJ1-5; the match to TRBD1 covers 7 bases. Germline CDR1 is SNHLY and CDR2 is FYNNEI. The trim removed 6 bases at V and 2 bases at J, leaving 7 bases unmatched. The CDR3 covers 15 residues. CDR3 sequence (DNA): TGTGCCAGCAGGGGTCAGGGGGGGGGCAATCAGCCCCAGCATTTT. It encodes CASRGQGGGNQPQHF.

The rearrangement joins TRBV30 to TRBJ2-4; D is possibly TRBD2 (6 bases). Trimming took off 1 base at V and 3 bases at J, with 19 bases between the two ends. This CDR3 contains 17 residues. Per germline, CDR1 GTSNPN and CDR2 SVGIG (reference sequence). CDR3 protein: CAWSAMAVRAGKNIQYF. Written as DNA, the CDR3 is TGTGCCTGGAGTGCAATGGCGGTCAGAGCGGGCAAAAACATTCAGTACTTC.

V usage is TRBV7-9 and J usage is TRBJ2-1; D uncertain. CDR1 is SEHNR, CDR2 FQNEAQ, per germline (reference sequence). CDR3 length: 14 residues. The ends were cut back, 4 bases at V and 8 bases at J, with 15 bases in the middle. The CDR3 bases are TGTGCCAGCAGCTCCCTTGAAGTTTCGGATGAGCAGTTCTTC. Its translation is CASSSLEVSDEQFF.

This clone was observed a few times. The chain employs TRBV6-5 and TRBJ2-7; 9 bases line up with TRBD2. V dropped 2 bases and J dropped 2; count of bases not matched to a gene: 4. Germline loops: CDR1 MNHEY, CDR2 SVGAGI. The CDR3 loop spans 15 amino acids. The CDR3 nucleotides read TGTGCCAGCAGTTACACGACTAGCGGAGCCTACGAGCAGTACTTC. Translation: CASSYTTSGAYEQYF.

This clone was observed a handful of times. The chain employs TRBV5-1 and TRBJ1-2; 8 bases map to TRBD1. CDR1 SGHRS and CDR2 YFSETQ come from the germline V gene. CDR3 size: 14 residues. The V segment lost 3 bases and the J segment 0 bases; nucleotides outside the gene matches: 1. CDR3 protein: CASSWGQANYGYTF. In DNA, the CDR3 is TGCGCCAGCAGCTGGGGACAGGCTAACTATGGCTACACCTTC.

The V call is TRBV5-4, the J call TRBJ1-3; 7 bases line up with TRBD1. This CDR3 spans 15 amino acids. CDR1 is SGHNT, CDR2 YYREEE, per germline (reference sequence). Germline trimming cut 1 base from V and 7 bases from J; bases unmatched to any gene: 8. CDR3 DNA: TGTGCCAGCAGCTTGTCGACAGGGAGTTTGAACACCATATATTTT. It encodes CASSLSTGSLNTIYF.

The rearrangement joins TRBV6-5 to TRBJ2-3; 15 bases align to TRBD2. Germline V CDR1 and CDR2: MNHEY, SVGAGI. The CDR3 spans 15 residues. The J segment lost 6 bases and the V segment lost 6 bases, leaving 4 bases of the junction unmatched. CDR3 sequence (DNA): TGTGCCAGCAGGGGGACTAGCGGGAGGCGGGATACGCAGTATTTT. It is translated as CASRGTSGRRDTQYF.

The gene calls are TRBV6-5 and TRBJ1-6; tentatively, D is TRBD1 (6 bases). V shed 0 bases and J shed 8 bases, with 11 bases lying between them. The CDR3 contains 15 residues. CDR1 and CDR2 from the germline V gene are MNHEY and SVGAGI. The CDR3 sequence is CASSYSHRVYSPLHF. The CDR3 nucleotides are TGTGCCAGCAGTTACTCCCACAGGGTTTATTCACCCCTCCACTTT.

The chain couples TRBV27 to TRBJ1-1; unclear D gene. Germline CDR1 is MNHEY and CDR2 is SMNVEV (reference sequence). The CDR3 is 14 amino acids. Deletions cut 4 bases from V and 1 base from J, with 10 bases between. Here the CDR3 DNA reads TGTGCCAGCAGTTCGCACGGGAAGAACACTGAAGCTTTCTTT. Its translation is CASSSHGKNTEAFF.

V and J are TRBV6-5 and TRBJ2-7, with a tentative D call TRBD2 (6 bases). CDR3 length equals 15 residues. CDR1 is MNHEY, CDR2 SVGAGI, per germline. V lost 0 bases to trimming and J lost 2 bases, with 11 bases between them. The CDR3 DNA reads as TGTGCCAGCAGTTACTCAAGGACTAACCCCTACGAGCAGTACTTC. Amino acid sequence: CASSYSRTNPYEQYF.

A few counts support this clone. The rearrangement joins TRBV11-2 to TRBJ1-4; 8 bases are a match to TRBD1. V trimming: 2 bases; J trimming: 6 bases; junction bases outside the gene matches: 2. The CDR3 is made up of 14 amino acids. Germline V gene lookup returns CDR1 SGHAT and CDR2 FQNNGV. The CDR3 region is CASSLRTGYEKLFF. CDR3 in DNA: TGTGCCAGCAGCTTACGGACAGGGTATGAAAAACTGTTTTTT.

This chain joins TRBV10-3 and TRBJ2-5, with 9 nucleotides matching TRBD1. Judging by the DNA end, TRBJ2-7 fits better; the J call may be wrong. The CDR3 totals 13 residues. Germline CDR1 and CDR2: ENHRY and SYGVKD. The CDR3 coding sequence is TGTGCCACCTCACCCCGGGACAGGGACGAGCAGTACTTC. It encodes CATSPRDRDEQYF.

The chain employs TRBV4-2 and TRBJ2-3; TRBD2 matches at 9 bases. The CDR3 consists of 20 residues. CDR1 is LGHNA, CDR2 YNFKEQ, per germline. J gave up 1 base and V 1 base, and 15 bases lay outside the gene matches. CDR3 in amino acids: CASSQGSSGGFRLGTDTQYF. The CDR3, as DNA: TGTGCCAGCAGCCAAGGGAGTAGCGGGGGATTTCGATTGGGCACAGATACGCAGTATTTT.

This sequence joins TRBV28 and TRBJ2-5; 13 positions agree with TRBD2. V was clipped by 2 bases and J by 10 bases; unmatched bases: 4. Germline V gene sequence: CDR1 MDHEN, CDR2 SYDVKM. This CDR3 spans 14 amino acids. The CDR3 DNA reads as TGTGCCAGCAGTTTACCCGGACTAGCGGGAGTCCAGTACTTC. Encoded protein: CASSLPGLAGVQYF.

The rearrangement uses TRBV7-9 and TRBJ2-3; no reliable D call. The CDR3 covers 12 residues. Trimming shortened V by 5 bases and J by 4 bases, and 7 bases separated the two germline ends. The germline V gene encodes CDR1 SEHNR and CDR2 FQNEAQ (reference sequence). CDR3 in DNA: TGTGCCAGCAGCCCATTATCAGATACGCAGTATTTT. As protein: CASSPLSDTQYF.

The rearrangement uses TRBV5-4 and TRBJ1-5, with D perhaps matching TRBD1 (5 bases). V was cut by 3 bases and J by 7 bases, with 8 bases left in between. The CDR3 length is 12 residues. Per the germline V gene, CDR1 is SGHNT and CDR2 is YYREEE (reference sequence). Written as DNA, the CDR3 is TGTGCCAGCAGCTCTCAGGGACAGCCCCAGCATTTT. The encoded protein is CASSSQGQPQHF.

The chain carries TRBV5-1 and TRBJ2-7; 14 nucleotides agree with TRBD2. This CDR3 spans 17 amino acids. Germline V lookup: CDR1 SGHRS, CDR2 YFSETQ. J was trimmed by 4 bases and V by 4 bases; bases with no gene match: 10. CDR3 loop: CASSLGTSGGPAYEQYF. DNA of the CDR3: TGCGCCAGCAGCCTAGGGACTAGCGGGGGCCCCGCATACGAGCAGTACTTC.

V usage is TRBV19 and J usage is TRBJ2-6, with 7 bases aligning to TRBD1. This CDR3 is built from 15 residues. The junction had 6 bases not matched to a gene; V was cut back by 6 bases and J by 4 bases. CDR1 is LNHDA and CDR2 is SQIVND in the germline V gene (reference sequence). The CDR3 loop is CASRTQGSGANVLTF. DNA of the CDR3: TGTGCCAGTAGGACACAGGGGTCCGGGGCCAACGTCCTGACTTTC.

V gene TRBV10-3 combines with J gene TRBJ2-3; a weak D match, TRBD2 (7 bases). The germline V and J ends were trimmed by 10 bases and 4 bases, with 18 bases remaining between them. CDR3 length: 14 amino acids. CDR1 and CDR2 (germline): ENHRY, SYGVKD. The CDR3 nucleotides are TGTGCCAGCCAGGGGAGGGCCAGGGCAGATACGCAGTATTTT. Its protein product is CASQGRARADTQYF.

Only one count was recorded for this clone. The chain employs TRBV6-5 and TRBJ2-7; 7 nucleotides match TRBD2. Trimming removed 7 bases from V and 6 bases from J; junction bases left unmatched: 15. Germline V gene lookup returns CDR1 MNHEY and CDR2 SVGAGI. The CDR3 extends over 15 amino acids. This CDR3 is CASTPSWGGDGEQYF. As DNA, the CDR3 is TGTGCCAGCACACCGAGTTGGGGGGGTGACGGCGAGCAGTACTTC.

This chain uses TRBV6-1 with TRBJ2-7; D call uncertain. The CDR3 has 13 amino acids. Germline V gives CDR1 MNHNS, CDR2 SASEGT. With 6 bases removed from V and 6 bases from J, the gap between germline ends came to 15 bases. The CDR3 protein is CASSPPGKAEQYF. Written as DNA, the CDR3 is TGTGCCAGCAGCCCCCCAGGTAAGGCCGAGCAGTACTTC.

The chain combines TRBV6-1 with TRBJ1-1; D is unclear. Germline V CDR1 and CDR2: MNHNS, SASEGT. The V and J ends lost 2 bases and 1 base respectively, with 11 bases between them. The CDR3 is 15 amino acids. The CDR3 loop is CASSENPGSNTEAFF. The CDR3 DNA follows: TGTGCCAGCAGTGAAAACCCGGGGTCGAACACTGAAGCTTTCTTT.

V is TRBV11-2 and J is TRBJ1-1, with TRBD1 identical over 11 bases. The ends lost 4 bases at V and 3 bases at J; junction bases unmatched: 4. CDR1 is SGHAT, CDR2 FQNNGV, per germline. The CDR3 is made up of 15 amino acids. The CDR3 is CASSSRTGGYTEAFF. The DNA of the CDR3 is TGTGCCAGCAGCTCTCGGACAGGGGGCTACACTGAAGCTTTCTTT. Full variable domain (rest looked up from reference TRBV11-2 and TRBJ1-1): EAGVAQSPRYKIIEKRQSVAFWCNPISGHATLYWYQQILGQGPKLLIQFQNNGVVDDSQLPKDRFSAERLKGVDSTLKIQPAKLEDSAVYLCASSSRTGGYTEAFFGQGTRLTVV.

The chain uses TRBV6-1 and TRBJ2-1, with D possibly TRBD2 on 6 matching bases. The CDR3 has 15 residues. Germline assignment: CDR1 MNHNS and CDR2 SASEGT. V lost 7 bases, J lost 4 bases, and 17 bases lay in between. The chain's CDR3 is CASTPHGGSYNEQFF. CDR3 DNA sequence: TGTGCCAGCACTCCCCATGGGGGGTCTTACAATGAGCAGTTCTTC.

The rearrangement links TRBV7-9 to TRBJ2-1; D gene uncertain. Germline V lookup: CDR1 SEHNR, CDR2 FQNEAQ (reference sequence). This CDR3 is built from 14 residues. V lost 2 bases and J lost 4, with 9 bases in between. The DNA for the CDR3 is TGTGCCAGCAGCTTAATCAGCGCGTACAATGAGCAGTTCTTC. It is translated as CASSLISAYNEQFF.

This clone was picked up one time. This chain connects TRBV5-6 to TRBJ2-4; D might be TRBD2 (7 bases). The CDR3 totals 15 residues. The V end lost 1 base, the J end lost 2 bases, and 10 bases lay between the germline ends. Germline assignment: CDR1 SGHDT and CDR2 YYEEEE. In nucleotides, the CDR3 is TGTGCCAGCAGCTTGAGGGGGGGCCCCAAAAACATTCAGTACTTC. Its protein product is CASSLRGGPKNIQYF.

J is TRBJ1-6 and V is TRBV11-2; 12 nucleotides agree with TRBD1. V was clipped by 6 bases and J by 10 bases; unmatched bases: 13. The germline gives CDR1 SGHAT, CDR2 FQNNGV. The CDR3 is 17 amino acids. The CDR3 nucleotides are TGTGCCAGCAGACCAATCCGGGACAGGGGGCAAGGATCACCCCTCCACTTT. It encodes CASRPIRDRGQGSPLHF.

This sequence joins TRBV13 and TRBJ2-7; D gene unclear. Germline V CDR1 and CDR2: PRHDT, FYEKMQ (reference sequence). Trimming left V 2 bases short and J 4 bases short, with 6 bases between. The CDR3 has 12 residues. CDR3 DNA sequence: TGTGCCAGCAGCTTATTCGGATACGAGCAGTACTTC. It is translated as CASSLFGYEQYF.

V and J are TRBV4-1 and TRBJ1-4, with unresolved D. Germline V lookup: CDR1 MGHRA, CDR2 YSYEKL. This CDR3 spans 15 amino acids. Trimming pared 2 bases from V and 5 bases from J, leaving 12 bases between. CDR3: CASSQPTLRNEKLFF. The CDR3 DNA reads TGCGCCAGCAGCCAACCGACACTCCGGAATGAAAAACTGTTTTTT.

V and J are TRBV6-6 and TRBJ1-3; 7 bases match TRBD1. The germline gives CDR1 MNHNY, CDR2 SVGAGI (reference sequence). Trimming removed 8 bases from V and 1 base from J; junction bases left unmatched: 8. CDR3 length: 15 residues. This CDR3 is CASRTGVSSGNTIYF. The CDR3 DNA reads TGTGCCAGCCGAACAGGGGTTAGTTCTGGAAACACCATATATTTT.